This is a list of T cell receptor beta chains from one sample in a study of shared clonotypes between healthy human individuals. Generated by immunoSEQ multiplex PCR, the TCRdb table keeps only in-frame clones and is missing some. The sample lists roughly 2.5 million clones; about 92% were seen once. The sequenced material came from naive CD4+ T cells sorted from blood. These receptors originate from a man younger than 30 in good health. Both conserved end residues are part of each CDR3. Fields, in order: clone size, V gene, D gene, J gene, CDR3 protein, CDR3 DNA. D genes are given only for firm matches. Size is omitted from some rows. Given values are once, few, many or a class for expanded clones.

.,TRBV6-1,.,TRBJ1-2,CASSEDGGRYGYTF,TGTGCCAGCAGTGAAGATGGGGGCCGCTATGGCTACACCTTC
few,TRBV20-1,.,TRBJ1-5,CSVQPQHF,TGCAGTGTTCAGCCCCAGCATTTT
.,TRBV9,.,TRBJ1-1,CASSVVPPDTEAFF,TGTGCCAGCAGCGTAGTACCGCCCGACACTGAAGCTTTCTTT
.,TRBV15,TRBD2,TRBJ2-3,CATSGRLAGGLAQYF,TGTGCCACCAGCGGAAGACTAGCGGGGGGGCTTGCGCAGTATTTT
.,TRBV25-1,TRBD1,TRBJ1-6,CASSVGTGAYNSPLHF,TGTGCCAGCAGTGTGGGGACAGGAGCATATAATTCACCCCTCCACTTT
.,TRBV19,TRBD1,TRBJ2-5,CASSIRTGGRETQYF,TGTGCCAGTAGTATTCGGACAGGGGGACGAGAGACCCAGTACTTC
.,TRBV9,.,TRBJ1-6,CASSLGWDSPLHF,TGTGCCAGCAGCTTAGGGTGGGATTCACCCCTCCACTTT
.,TRBV6-1,.,TRBJ2-5,CASSEGVVPETQYF,TGTGCCAGCAGTGAAGGAGTGGTCCCAGAGACCCAGTACTTC
.,TRBV7-2,TRBD1,TRBJ1-3,CASSLRDSSGNTIYF,TGTGCCAGCAGCTTACGGGACAGTTCTGGAAACACCATATATTTT
.,TRBV30,.,TRBJ2-7,CAWRHGGVYEQYF,TGTGCCTGGAGGCACGGCGGAGTCTACGAGCAGTACTTC
once,TRBV15,TRBD2,TRBJ2-3,CATSIPGGSTDTQYF,TGTGCCACCAGCATACCGGGGGGGAGCACAGATACGCAGTATTTT
.,TRBV15,TRBD1,TRBJ2-7,CATSRPGQGYYEQYF,TGTGCCACCAGCAGACCGGGACAGGGATACTACGAGCAGTACTTC
.,TRBV6-6,.,TRBJ2-3,CASSLSHPAVTDTQYF,TGTGCCAGCAGCCTCTCGCACCCCGCCGTCACAGATACGCAGTATTTT
few,TRBV29-1,.,TRBJ1-2,CSARTEYGYTF,TGCAGCGCCAGGACGGAGTATGGCTACACCTTC
.,TRBV7-2,TRBD2,TRBJ2-3,CASSLLSGTGYEKRDTQYF,TGTGCCAGCAGCTTACTTAGCGGGACGGGCTATGAAAAGAGGGATACGCAGTATTTT
.,TRBV28,.,TRBJ1-2,CASSPSGRNYGYTF,TGTGCCAGCAGTCCCTCGGGTAGGAACTATGGCTACACCTTC
.,TRBV19,.,TRBJ2-7,CASSPRLGSNSYEQYF,TGTGCCAGTAGTCCTCGGCTAGGGAGCAACTCCTACGAGCAGTACTTC
once,TRBV5-4,TRBD1,TRBJ2-7,CASSGTGQGKDEQYF,TGTGCCAGCAGCGGTACCGGACAGGGGAAGGACGAGCAGTACTTC